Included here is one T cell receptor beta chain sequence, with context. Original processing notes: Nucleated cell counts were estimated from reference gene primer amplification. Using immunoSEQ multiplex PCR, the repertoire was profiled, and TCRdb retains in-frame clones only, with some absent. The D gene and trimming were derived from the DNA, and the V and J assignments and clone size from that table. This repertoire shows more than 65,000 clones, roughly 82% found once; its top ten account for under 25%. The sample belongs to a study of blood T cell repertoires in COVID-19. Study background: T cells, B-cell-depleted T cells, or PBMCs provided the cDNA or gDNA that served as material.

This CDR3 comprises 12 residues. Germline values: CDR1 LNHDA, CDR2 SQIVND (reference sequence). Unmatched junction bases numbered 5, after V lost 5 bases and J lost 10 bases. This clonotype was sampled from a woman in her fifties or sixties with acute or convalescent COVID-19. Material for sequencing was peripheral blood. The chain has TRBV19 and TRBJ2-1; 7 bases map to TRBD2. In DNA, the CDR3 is TGTGCCAGTAGTGCCTTACTAGCGGAGCAGTTCTTC. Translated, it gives CASSALLAEQFF.